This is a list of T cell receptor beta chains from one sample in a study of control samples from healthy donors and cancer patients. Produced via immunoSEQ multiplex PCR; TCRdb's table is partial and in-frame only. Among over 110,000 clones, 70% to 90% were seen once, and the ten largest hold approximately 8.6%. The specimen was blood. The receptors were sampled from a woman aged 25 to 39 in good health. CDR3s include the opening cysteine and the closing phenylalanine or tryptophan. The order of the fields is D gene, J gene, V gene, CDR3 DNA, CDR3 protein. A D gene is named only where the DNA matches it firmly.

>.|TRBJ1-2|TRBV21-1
TGTGCCAGCAGCCGACAATACTACCCGGCGGCGCGGGCCTATGGCTACACCTTC
CASSRQYYPAARAYGYTF
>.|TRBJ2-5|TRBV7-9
TGTGCCAGCAGCTTTAACAGGGCCGGTGAGACCCAGTACTTC
CASSFNRAGETQYF
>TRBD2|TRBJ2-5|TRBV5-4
TGTGCCAGCAGCTCCTTAGCGGGAGGCATACAAGAGACCCAGTACTTC
CASSSLAGGIQETQYF
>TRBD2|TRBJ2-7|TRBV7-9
TGTGCCAGCAGCTTACCGACTAGCGGGAAGTACGAGCAGTACTTC
CASSLPTSGKYEQYF
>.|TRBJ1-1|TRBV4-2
TGTGCCACCTCAATCGGCACTGAAGCTTTCTTT
CATSIGTEAFF
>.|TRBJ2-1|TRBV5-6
TGTGCCAGCAGCGCTACGGAGTATGAGCAGTTCTTC
CASSATEYEQFF
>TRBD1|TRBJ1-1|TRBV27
TGTGCCAGCAGTTTAAGAACAGGGGTTAACACTGAAGCTTTCTTT
CASSLRTGVNTEAFF
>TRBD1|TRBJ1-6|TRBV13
TGTGCCAGCAGACGGACAGGGGGCTTTTCACCCCTCCACTTT
CASRRTGGFSPLHF
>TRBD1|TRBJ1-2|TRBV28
TGTGCCACTAAAAGGGACAGGGGATTCGGCTACACCTTC
CATKRDRGFGYTF
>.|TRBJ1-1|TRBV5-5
TGTGCCAGCACCCTAACAGGGATGAACACTGAAGCTTTCTTT
CASTLTGMNTEAFF
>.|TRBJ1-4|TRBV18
TGTGCCAGCTCACGTGAGACCGGAACTAATGAAAAACTGTTTTTT
CASSRETGTNEKLFF
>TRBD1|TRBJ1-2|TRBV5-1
TGCGCCAGCAGCTTGACGGCCGGGACAGGGATGGGCTACACCTTC
CASSLTAGTGMGYTF
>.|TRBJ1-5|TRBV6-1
TGTGCCAGCAGTGAAGGTCATCAGCCCCAGCATTTT
CASSEGHQPQHF
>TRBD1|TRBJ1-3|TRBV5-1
TGCGCCAGCAGCCTAACGACAGGGGAGTTCTTTGGAAACACCATATATTTT
CASSLTTGEFFGNTIYF
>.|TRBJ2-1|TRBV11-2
TGTGCCAGCAGCTTTGCCTTATACAATGAGCAGTTCTTC
CASSFALYNEQFF